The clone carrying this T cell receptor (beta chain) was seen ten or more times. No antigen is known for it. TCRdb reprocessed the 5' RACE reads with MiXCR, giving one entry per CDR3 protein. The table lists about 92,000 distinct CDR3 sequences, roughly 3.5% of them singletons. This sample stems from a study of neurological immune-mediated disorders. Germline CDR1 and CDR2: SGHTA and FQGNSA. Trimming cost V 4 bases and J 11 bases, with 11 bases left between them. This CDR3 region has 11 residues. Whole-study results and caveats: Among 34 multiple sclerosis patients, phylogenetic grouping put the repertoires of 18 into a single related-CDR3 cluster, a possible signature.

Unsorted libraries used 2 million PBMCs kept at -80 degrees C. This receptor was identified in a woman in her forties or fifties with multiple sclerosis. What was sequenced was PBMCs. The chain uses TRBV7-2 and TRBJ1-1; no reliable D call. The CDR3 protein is CASSSHVGAFF. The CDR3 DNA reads TGTGCCAGCAGCTCCCATGTCGGGGCTTTCTTT.